Listed below are T cell receptor beta chains from one sample, sequenced in a study of blood T cell repertoires in COVID-19. The assay was immunoSEQ multiplex PCR, and TCRdb's table has in-frame clones only and misses some. This table holds a few hundred thousand clones, about 88% found once. The sequenced material came from PBMCs or T cells enriched from blood (not recorded which). The receptors originated from a woman between 25 and 40 years old who had been exposed to COVID-19. The CDR3 runs from the conserved cysteine through the conserved F or W. D genes are given only for firm matches. Clone size, where shown, is once, few, many, or a class for clones that have expanded.

V,size,D,J,DNA,CDR3
TRBV5-6,.,.,TRBJ2-7,TGTGCCAGCAGCATCAGGGTTGAGCAGTACTTC,CASSIRVEQYF
TRBV19,.,TRBD2,TRBJ2-3,TGTGCCAGTAGTATTGTCGGACTAGCGGGGGTATTTGCGGGCACAGATACGCAGTATTTT,CASSIVGLAGVFAGTDTQYF
TRBV10-2,.,.,TRBJ2-5,TGCGCCAGCACGCTCCCGGCGGGCACCTTCCCCACCTCCCCTGGGGAGACCCAGTACTTC,CASTLPAGTFPTSPGETQYF
TRBV19,.,TRBD1,TRBJ1-6,TGTGCCAGTAGTGCCGGGACAGGGGGTGATTCACCCCTCCACTTT,CASSAGTGGDSPLHF
TRBV29-1,.,.,TRBJ2-7,TGCAGCGTTGAGCACAACGAGCAGTACTTC,CSVEHNEQYF
TRBV10-3,.,TRBD1,TRBJ2-7,TGTGCCACTTCACGACAGGGGGACTCCTACGAGCAGTACTTC,CATSRQGDSYEQYF
TRBV28,.,.,TRBJ1-6,TGTGCCAGCAGTTTATTAAGGTTTGGAGATAATTCACCCCTCCACTTT,CASSLLRFGDNSPLHF
TRBV30,few,TRBD1,TRBJ1-1,TGTGCCTGGAGACCCAGGGGGATGAACACTGAAGCTTTCTTT,CAWRPRGMNTEAFF
TRBV28,once,TRBD1,TRBJ1-2,TGTGCCAGCAGCTTGACAGGGGGCATGGGCTATGGCTACACCTTC,CASSLTGGMGYGYTF
TRBV7-7,few,TRBD1,TRBJ1-3,TGTGCCAGCAGCTTAGCCCTCCCACAGGGGGACTCTGGAAACACCATATATTTT,CASSLALPQGDSGNTIYF
TRBV19,.,.,TRBJ2-7,TGTGCCAGTAGTATAGATGGCAGAACCTACGAGCAGTACTTC,CASSIDGRTYEQYF
TRBV19,.,TRBD1,TRBJ1-1,TGTGCCAGTAGTCTCACAGGGGGCGGCGTGCTGGACACTGAAGCTTTCTTT,CASSLTGGGVLDTEAFF
TRBV13,.,.,TRBJ2-2,TGTGCCAGCTCATGGGGCAACACCGGGGAGCTGTTTTTT,CASSWGNTGELFF
TRBV6-5,.,.,TRBJ1-6,TGTGCCAGCGGGGGGGGGAATTCACCCCTCCACTTT,CASGGGNSPLHF
TRBV19,.,TRBD1,TRBJ1-5,TGTGCCAGTAAGACCAGGGGGCTTCAGCCCCAGCATTTT,CASKTRGLQPQHF
TRBV4-2,.,TRBD1,TRBJ2-2,TGTGCCAGCAGCCAAGGTGTGGACAGGGGCCCTTTTATAACGAACACCGGGGAGCTGTTTTTT,CASSQGVDRGPFITNTGELFF
TRBV30,.,.,TRBJ1-1,TGTGCCTGGATATTCCTCACTGAAGCTTTCTTT,CAWIFLTEAFF
TRBV7-6,.,TRBD2,TRBJ2-3,TGTGCCAGCAGCACCGGACTAGCGGATACGCAGTATTTT,CASSTGLADTQYF
TRBV9,.,.,TRBJ2-3,TGTGCCAGCAGCGTCGACAGTCTCCACTTAAATACGCAGTATTTT,CASSVDSLHLNTQYF
TRBV3-1/TRBV3-2,.,TRBD1,TRBJ1-5,TGTGCCAGCAGCCAAACGGGACAGGGGATCGGTCAGCCCCAGCATTTT,CASSQTGQGIGQPQHF
TRBV15,.,TRBD1,TRBJ1-6,TGTGCCACCAGCAGAGATGGACAGGGCAATAATTCACCCCTCCACTTT,CATSRDGQGNNSPLHF
TRBV19,.,.,TRBJ1-5,TGTGCCAGTAGTAGGAGGACAGAGAGCAATCAGCCCCAGCATTTT,CASSRRTESNQPQHF
TRBV5-1,.,TRBD1,TRBJ1-6,TGCGCCAGCAGCTTGGGACAGGGAATTTCACCCCTCCACTTT,CASSLGQGISPLHF
TRBV27,.,.,TRBJ1-6,TGTGCCAGCAGGCTCCGGTACCCCGATTCACCCCTCCACTTT,CASRLRYPDSPLHF
TRBV19,.,TRBD1,TRBJ1-2,TGTGCCAGTACCACGGACAGGGGAGACTACACCTTC,CASTTDRGDYTF
TRBV4-2,.,TRBD1,TRBJ2-2,TGTGCCAGCAGCCAGGGGGACAGCACCGGGGAGCTGTTTTTT,CASSQGDSTGELFF
TRBV18,.,.,TRBJ1-2,TGTGCCAGCTCACCAATCGAGGGTGACTATGGCTACACCTTC,CASSPIEGDYGYTF
TRBV13,.,.,TRBJ2-7,TGTGCCAGCAGCCCTGACAGATTCTACGAGCAGTACTTC,CASSPDRFYEQYF
TRBV9,.,TRBD2,TRBJ2-2,TGTGCCAGCAGCCCCCGACTAGCGGGGGGCTCCCTGGAGCTGTTTTTT,CASSPRLAGGSLELFF
TRBV6-5,.,.,TRBJ2-7,TGTGCCAGCAGTTACTTTTGGATCCCCGGGTCCTACGAGCAGTACTTC,CASSYFWIPGSYEQYF